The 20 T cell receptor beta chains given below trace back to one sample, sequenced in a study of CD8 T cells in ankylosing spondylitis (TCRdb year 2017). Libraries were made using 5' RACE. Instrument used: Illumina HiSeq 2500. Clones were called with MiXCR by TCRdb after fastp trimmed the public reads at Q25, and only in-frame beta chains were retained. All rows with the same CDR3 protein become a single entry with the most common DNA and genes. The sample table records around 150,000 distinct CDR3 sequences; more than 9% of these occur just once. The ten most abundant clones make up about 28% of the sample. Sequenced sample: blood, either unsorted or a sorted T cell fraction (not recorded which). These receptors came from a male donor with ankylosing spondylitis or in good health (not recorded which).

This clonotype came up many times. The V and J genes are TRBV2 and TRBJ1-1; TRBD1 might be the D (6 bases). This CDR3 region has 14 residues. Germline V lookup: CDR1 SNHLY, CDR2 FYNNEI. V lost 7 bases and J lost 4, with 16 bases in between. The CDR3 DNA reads TGTGCCAGCATCAAACGGGGGGGCGGCACTGAAGCTTTCTTT. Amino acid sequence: CASIKRGGGTEAFF.

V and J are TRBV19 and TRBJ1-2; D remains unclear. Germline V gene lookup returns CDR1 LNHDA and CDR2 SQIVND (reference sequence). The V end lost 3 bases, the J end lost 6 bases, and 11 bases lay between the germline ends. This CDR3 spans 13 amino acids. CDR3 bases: TGTGCCAGTAGTATGACCCCAAGGGATGGCTACACCTTC. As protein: CASSMTPRDGYTF.

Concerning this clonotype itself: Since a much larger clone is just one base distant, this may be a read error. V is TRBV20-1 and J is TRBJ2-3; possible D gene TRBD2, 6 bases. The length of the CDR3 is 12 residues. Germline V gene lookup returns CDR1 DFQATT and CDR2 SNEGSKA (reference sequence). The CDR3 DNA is TGCAGTGCTCTTAAGTCGGGAGATAGGCAGTATTTT. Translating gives CSALKSGDRQYF.

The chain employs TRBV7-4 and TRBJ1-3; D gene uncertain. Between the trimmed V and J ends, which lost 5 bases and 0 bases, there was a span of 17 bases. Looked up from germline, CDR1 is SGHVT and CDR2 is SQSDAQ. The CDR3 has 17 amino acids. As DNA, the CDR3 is TGTGCCAGCAGCCCACTTGAGAGAGTAGGCTCTGGAAACACCATATATTTT. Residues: CASSPLERVGSGNTIYF.

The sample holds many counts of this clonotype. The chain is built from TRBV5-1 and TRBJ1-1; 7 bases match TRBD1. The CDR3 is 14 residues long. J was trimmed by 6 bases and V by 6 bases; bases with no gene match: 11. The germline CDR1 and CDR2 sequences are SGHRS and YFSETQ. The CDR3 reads CASTLPGGSAEAFF. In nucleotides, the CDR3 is TGCGCCAGCACCCTGCCAGGGGGTTCGGCTGAAGCTTTCTTT.

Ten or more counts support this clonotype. Here the CDR3 DNA reads TGTGCCAGCAGCAGAGGACAGGGGGTCGAGCAGTTCTTC. Protein: CASSRGQGVEQFF. The chain links TRBV5-4 to TRBJ2-1; 10 positions match TRBD1. The CDR3 runs 13 residues. With 4 bases clipped from V and 10 bases from J, the junction kept 5 bases outside the gene matches. Germline CDR1 reads SGHNT; CDR2 reads YYREEE (reference sequence).

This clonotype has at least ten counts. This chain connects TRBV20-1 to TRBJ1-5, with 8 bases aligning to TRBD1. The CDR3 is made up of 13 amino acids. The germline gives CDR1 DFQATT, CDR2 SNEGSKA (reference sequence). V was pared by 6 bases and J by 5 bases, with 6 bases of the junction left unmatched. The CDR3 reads CSATGQGHQPQHF. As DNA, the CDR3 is TGCAGTGCGACCGGACAGGGACATCAGCCCCAGCATTTT.

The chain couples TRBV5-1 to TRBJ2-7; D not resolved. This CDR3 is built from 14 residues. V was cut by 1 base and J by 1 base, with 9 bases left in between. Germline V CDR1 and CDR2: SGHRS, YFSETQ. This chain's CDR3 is CASSLWAASYEQYF. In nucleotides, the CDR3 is TGCGCCAGCAGCTTGTGGGCAGCTTCCTACGAGCAGTACTTC.

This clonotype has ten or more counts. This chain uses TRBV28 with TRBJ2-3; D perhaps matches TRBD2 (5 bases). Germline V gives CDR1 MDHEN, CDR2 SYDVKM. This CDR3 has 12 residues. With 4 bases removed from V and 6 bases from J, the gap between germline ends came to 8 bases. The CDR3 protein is CASSSTGDTQYF. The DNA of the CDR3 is TGTGCCAGCAGTTCGACGGGGGATACGCAGTATTTT.

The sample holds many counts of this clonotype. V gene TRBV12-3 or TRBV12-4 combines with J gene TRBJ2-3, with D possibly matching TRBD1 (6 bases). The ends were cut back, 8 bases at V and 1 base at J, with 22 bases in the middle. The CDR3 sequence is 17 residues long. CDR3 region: CASGYYRRQERTDTQYF. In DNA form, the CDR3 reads TGTGCCAGCGGATATTACCGTAGACAGGAGCGCACAGATACGCAGTATTTT.

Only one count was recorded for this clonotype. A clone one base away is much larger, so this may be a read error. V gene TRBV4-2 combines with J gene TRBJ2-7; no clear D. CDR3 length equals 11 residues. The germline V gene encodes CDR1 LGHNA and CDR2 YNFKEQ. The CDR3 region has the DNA TGTACCAGCACGGATTGGTACGAGCAGTACTTC. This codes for CTSTDWYEQYF.

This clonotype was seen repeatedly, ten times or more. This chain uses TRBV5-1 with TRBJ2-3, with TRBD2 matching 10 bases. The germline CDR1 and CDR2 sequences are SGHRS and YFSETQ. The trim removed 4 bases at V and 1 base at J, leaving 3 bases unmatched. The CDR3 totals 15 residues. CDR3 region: CASSPGTSGTDTQYF. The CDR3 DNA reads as TGCGCCAGCAGCCCCGGGACTAGCGGCACAGATACGCAGTATTTT.

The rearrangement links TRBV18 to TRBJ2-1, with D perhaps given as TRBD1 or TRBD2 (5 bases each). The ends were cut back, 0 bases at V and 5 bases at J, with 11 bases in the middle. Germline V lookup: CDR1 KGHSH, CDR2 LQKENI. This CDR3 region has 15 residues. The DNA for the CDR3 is TGTGCCAGCTCACCACCTGGGGGAACTAACAATGAGCAGTTCTTC. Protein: CASSPPGGTNNEQFF.

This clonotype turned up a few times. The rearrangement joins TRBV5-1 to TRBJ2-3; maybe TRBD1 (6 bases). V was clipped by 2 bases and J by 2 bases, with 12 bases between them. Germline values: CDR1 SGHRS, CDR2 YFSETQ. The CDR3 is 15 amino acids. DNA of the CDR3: TGCGCCAGCAGCTTACAGGGAGCTCCCACAGATACGCAGTATTTT. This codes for CASSLQGAPTDTQYF.

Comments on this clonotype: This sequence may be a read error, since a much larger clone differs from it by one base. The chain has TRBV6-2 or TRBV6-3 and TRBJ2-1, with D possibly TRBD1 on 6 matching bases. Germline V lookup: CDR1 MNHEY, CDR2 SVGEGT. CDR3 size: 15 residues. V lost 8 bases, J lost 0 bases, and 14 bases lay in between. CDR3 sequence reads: CASGRTGSSYNEQFF. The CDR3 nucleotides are TGTGCCAGCGGCCGTACAGGGAGCTCCTACAATGAGCAGTTCTTC.

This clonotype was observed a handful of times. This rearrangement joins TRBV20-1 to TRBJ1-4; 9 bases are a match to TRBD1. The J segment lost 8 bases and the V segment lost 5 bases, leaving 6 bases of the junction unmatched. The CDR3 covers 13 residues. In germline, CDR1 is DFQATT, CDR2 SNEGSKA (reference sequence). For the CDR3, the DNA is TGCAGTGCTGCACAGGGGGCAAGGGAAAAACTGTTTTTT. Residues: CSAAQGAREKLFF.

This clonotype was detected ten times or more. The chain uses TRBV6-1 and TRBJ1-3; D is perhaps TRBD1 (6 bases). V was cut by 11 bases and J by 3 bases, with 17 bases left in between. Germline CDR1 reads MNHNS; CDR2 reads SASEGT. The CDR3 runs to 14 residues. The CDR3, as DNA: TGTGCCGGGGATACCGGGACACATGGAAACACCATATATTTT. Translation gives CAGDTGTHGNTIYF.

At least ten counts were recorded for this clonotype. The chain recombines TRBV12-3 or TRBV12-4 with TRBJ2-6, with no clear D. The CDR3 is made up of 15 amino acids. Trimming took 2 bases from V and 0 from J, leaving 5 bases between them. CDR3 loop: CASSLWGSGANVLTF. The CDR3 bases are TGTGCCAGCAGTTTATGGGGCTCTGGGGCCAACGTCCTGACTTTC.

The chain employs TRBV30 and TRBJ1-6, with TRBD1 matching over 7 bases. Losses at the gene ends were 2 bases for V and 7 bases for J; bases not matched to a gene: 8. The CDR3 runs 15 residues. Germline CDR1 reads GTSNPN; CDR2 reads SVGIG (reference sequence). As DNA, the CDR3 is TGTGCCTGGAGTTCGACAGGGCGATTCAATTCACCCCTCCACTTT. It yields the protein CAWSSTGRFNSPLHF.

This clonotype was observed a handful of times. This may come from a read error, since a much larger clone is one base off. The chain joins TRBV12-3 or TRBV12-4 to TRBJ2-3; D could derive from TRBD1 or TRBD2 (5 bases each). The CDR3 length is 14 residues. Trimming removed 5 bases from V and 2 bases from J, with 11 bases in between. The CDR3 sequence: CASSPGRDTDTQYF. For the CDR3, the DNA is TGTGCCAGCAGTCCGGGACGGGACACAGATACGCAGTATTTT.